This note documents a single T cell receptor beta chain sequence. Sequenced by immunoSEQ multiplex PCR; TCRdb stores in-frame clones only, minus some. The data show 43,000 or so clones, about three quarters seen once. All patients relapsed after autologous stem cell transplantation, and brentuximab vedotin exposure varied. V was pared by 4 bases and J by 7 bases, with 14 bases between. The CDR3 length is 14 residues. Looked up from germline, CDR1 is MRHNA and CDR2 is SNTAGT. The data were obtained in a study of PD-1 blockade in classical Hodgkin lymphoma. This material consisted of peripheral blood mononuclear cells (PBMCs), taken at baseline. The sequence came from a human donor with classical Hodgkin lymphoma. This chain links TRBV6-4 with TRBJ1-5; D ambiguous. The CDR3 DNA follows: TGTGCCAGCAGTGCAATGGAGGGAGGACAGCCCCAGCATTTT. Protein sequence: CASSAMEGGQPQHF.